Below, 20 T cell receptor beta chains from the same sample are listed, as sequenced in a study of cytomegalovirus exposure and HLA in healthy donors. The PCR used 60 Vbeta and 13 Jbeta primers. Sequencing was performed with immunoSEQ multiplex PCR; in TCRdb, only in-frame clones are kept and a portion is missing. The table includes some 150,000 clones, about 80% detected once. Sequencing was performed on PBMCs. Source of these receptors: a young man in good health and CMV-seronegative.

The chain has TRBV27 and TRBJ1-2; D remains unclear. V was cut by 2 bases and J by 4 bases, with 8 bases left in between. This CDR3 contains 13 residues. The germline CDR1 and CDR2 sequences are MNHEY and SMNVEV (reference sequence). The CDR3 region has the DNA TGTGCCAGCAGTTTAACAGAAAGCTATGGCTACACCTTC. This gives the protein CASSLTESYGYTF.

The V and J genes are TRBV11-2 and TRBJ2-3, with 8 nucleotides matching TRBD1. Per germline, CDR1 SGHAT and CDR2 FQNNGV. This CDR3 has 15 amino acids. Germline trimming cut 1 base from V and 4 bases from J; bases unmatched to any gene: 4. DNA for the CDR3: TGTGCCAGCAGCTTAGGGACAGGGCCCCCAGATACGCAGTATTTT. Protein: CASSLGTGPPDTQYF.

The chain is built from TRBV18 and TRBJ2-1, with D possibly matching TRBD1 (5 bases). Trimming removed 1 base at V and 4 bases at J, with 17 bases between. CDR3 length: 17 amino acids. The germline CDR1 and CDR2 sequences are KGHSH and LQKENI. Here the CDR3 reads CASSPLTAGLDYNEQFF. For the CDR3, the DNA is TGTGCCAGCTCACCACTCACAGCAGGGTTGGATTACAATGAGCAGTTCTTC.

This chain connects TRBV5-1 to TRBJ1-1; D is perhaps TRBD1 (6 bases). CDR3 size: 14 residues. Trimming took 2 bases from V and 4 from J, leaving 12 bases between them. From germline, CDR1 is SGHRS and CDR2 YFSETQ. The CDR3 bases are TGCGCCAGCAGCTTACGAACAGGGTCCACTGAAGCTTTCTTT. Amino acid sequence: CASSLRTGSTEAFF.

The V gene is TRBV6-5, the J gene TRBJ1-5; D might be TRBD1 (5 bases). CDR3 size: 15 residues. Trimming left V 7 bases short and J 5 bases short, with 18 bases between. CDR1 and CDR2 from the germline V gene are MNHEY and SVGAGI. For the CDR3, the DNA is TGTGCCAGCAACGGAGTAGGGACTCTCCATCAGCCCCAGCATTTT. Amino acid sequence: CASNGVGTLHQPQHF.

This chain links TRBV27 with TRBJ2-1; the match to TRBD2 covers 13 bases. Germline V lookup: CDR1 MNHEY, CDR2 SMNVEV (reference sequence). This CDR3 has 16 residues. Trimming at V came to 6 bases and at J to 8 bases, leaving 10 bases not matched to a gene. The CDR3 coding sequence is TGTGCCAGCAGCAGAGGACTAGCGGGAGTCGCGGATGAGCAGTTCTTC. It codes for CASSRGLAGVADEQFF.

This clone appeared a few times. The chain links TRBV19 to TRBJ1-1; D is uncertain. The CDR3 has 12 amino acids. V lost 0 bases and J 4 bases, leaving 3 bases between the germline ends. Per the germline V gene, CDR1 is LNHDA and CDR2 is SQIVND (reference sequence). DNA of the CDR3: TGTGCCAGTAGTATAGACGGCACTGAAGCTTTCTTT. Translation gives CASSIDGTEAFF. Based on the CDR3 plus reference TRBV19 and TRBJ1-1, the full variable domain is DGGITQSPKYLFRKEGQNVTLSCEQNLNHDAMYWYRQDPGQGLRLIYYSQIVNDFQKGDIAEGYSVSREKKESFPLTVTSAQKNPTAFYLCASSIDGTEAFFGQGTRLTVV.

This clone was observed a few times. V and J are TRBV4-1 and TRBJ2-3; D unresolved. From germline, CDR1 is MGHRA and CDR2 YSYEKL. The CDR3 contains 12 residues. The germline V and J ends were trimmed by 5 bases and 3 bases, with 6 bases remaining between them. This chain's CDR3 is CASSSFTDTQYF. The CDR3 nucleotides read TGCGCCAGCAGCTCATTTACAGATACGCAGTATTTT.

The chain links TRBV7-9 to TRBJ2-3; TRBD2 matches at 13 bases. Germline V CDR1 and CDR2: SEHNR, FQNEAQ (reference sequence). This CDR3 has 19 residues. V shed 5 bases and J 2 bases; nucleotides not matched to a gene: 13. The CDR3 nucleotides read TGTGCCAGCAGCCACCTCCCGGGACTAGCGGGGATCTTCACAGATACGCAGTATTTT. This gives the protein CASSHLPGLAGIFTDTQYF.

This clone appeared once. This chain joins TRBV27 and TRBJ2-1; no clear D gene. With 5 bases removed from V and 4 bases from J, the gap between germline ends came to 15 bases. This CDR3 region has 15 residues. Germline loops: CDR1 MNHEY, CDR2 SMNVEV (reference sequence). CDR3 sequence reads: CASSELSELYNEQFF. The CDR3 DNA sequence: TGTGCCAGCAGTGAGCTATCGGAGCTTTACAATGAGCAGTTCTTC.

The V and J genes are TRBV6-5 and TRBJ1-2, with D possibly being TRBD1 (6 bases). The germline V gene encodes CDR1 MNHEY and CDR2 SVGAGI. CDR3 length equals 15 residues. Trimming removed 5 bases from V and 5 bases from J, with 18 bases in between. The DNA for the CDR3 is TGTGCCAGCAGTCCTAAACTGGGCAGGGGATATGGCTACACCTTC. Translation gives CASSPKLGRGYGYTF.

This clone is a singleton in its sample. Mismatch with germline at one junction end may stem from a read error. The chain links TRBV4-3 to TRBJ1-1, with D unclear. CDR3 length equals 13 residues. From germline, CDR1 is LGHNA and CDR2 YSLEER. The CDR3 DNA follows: TGCGCCGGCAGTCAAGATCGGAACACTGAAGCTTTCTTT. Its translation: CAGSQDRNTEAFF.

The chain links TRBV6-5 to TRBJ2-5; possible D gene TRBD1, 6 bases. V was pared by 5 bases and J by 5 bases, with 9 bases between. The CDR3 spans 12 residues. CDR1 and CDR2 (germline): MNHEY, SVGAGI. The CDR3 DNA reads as TGTGCCAGCAGTCGAGACAGGGAGACCCAGTACTTC. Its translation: CASSRDRETQYF.

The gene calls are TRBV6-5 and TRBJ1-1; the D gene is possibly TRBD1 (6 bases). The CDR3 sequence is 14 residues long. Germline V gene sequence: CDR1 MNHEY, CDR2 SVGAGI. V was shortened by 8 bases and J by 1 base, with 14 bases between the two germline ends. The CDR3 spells CASGGQRGNTEAFF. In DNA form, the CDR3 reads TGTGCCAGCGGGGGGCAGCGGGGGAACACTGAAGCTTTCTTT.

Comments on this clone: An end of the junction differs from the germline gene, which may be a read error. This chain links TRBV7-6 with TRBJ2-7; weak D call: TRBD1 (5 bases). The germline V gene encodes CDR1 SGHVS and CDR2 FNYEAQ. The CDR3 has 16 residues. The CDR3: CASSLASGRAPAERYF. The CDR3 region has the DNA TGTGCCAGCAGCTTAGCGTCGGGCAGGGCCCCAGCTGAGCGGTACTTC.

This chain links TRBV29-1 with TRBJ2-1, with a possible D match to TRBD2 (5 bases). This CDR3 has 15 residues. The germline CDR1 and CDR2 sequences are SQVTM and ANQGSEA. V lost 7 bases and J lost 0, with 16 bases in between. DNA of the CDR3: TGCAGCGCCGGGGAACCTTGGAGCTCCTACAATGAGCAGTTCTTC. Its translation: CSAGEPWSSYNEQFF.

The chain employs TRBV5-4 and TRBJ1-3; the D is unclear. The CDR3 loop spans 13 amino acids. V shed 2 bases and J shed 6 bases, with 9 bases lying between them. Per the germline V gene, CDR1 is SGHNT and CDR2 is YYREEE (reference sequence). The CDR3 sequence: CASSLDEANTIYF. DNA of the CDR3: TGTGCCAGCAGCTTAGATGAGGCAAACACCATATATTTT.

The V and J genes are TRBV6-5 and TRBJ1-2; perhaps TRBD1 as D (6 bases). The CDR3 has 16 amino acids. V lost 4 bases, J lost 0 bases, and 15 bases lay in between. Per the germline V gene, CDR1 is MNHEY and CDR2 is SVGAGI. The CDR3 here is CASSFSKQGANYGYTF. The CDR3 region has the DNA TGTGCCAGCAGTTTCTCGAAACAGGGAGCTAACTATGGCTACACCTTC.

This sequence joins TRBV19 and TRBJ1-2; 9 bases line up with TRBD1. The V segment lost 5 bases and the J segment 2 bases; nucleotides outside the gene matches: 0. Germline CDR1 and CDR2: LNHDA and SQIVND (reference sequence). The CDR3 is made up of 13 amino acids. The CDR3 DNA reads TGTGCCAGTAGTGGGACAGGGAACTATGGCTACACCTTC. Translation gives CASSGTGNYGYTF.

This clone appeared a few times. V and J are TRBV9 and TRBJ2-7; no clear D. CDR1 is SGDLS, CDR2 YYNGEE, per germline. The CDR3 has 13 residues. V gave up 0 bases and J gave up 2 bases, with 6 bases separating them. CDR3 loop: CASSVGHTYEQYF. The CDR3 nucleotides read TGTGCCAGCAGCGTAGGGCATACCTACGAGCAGTACTTC.